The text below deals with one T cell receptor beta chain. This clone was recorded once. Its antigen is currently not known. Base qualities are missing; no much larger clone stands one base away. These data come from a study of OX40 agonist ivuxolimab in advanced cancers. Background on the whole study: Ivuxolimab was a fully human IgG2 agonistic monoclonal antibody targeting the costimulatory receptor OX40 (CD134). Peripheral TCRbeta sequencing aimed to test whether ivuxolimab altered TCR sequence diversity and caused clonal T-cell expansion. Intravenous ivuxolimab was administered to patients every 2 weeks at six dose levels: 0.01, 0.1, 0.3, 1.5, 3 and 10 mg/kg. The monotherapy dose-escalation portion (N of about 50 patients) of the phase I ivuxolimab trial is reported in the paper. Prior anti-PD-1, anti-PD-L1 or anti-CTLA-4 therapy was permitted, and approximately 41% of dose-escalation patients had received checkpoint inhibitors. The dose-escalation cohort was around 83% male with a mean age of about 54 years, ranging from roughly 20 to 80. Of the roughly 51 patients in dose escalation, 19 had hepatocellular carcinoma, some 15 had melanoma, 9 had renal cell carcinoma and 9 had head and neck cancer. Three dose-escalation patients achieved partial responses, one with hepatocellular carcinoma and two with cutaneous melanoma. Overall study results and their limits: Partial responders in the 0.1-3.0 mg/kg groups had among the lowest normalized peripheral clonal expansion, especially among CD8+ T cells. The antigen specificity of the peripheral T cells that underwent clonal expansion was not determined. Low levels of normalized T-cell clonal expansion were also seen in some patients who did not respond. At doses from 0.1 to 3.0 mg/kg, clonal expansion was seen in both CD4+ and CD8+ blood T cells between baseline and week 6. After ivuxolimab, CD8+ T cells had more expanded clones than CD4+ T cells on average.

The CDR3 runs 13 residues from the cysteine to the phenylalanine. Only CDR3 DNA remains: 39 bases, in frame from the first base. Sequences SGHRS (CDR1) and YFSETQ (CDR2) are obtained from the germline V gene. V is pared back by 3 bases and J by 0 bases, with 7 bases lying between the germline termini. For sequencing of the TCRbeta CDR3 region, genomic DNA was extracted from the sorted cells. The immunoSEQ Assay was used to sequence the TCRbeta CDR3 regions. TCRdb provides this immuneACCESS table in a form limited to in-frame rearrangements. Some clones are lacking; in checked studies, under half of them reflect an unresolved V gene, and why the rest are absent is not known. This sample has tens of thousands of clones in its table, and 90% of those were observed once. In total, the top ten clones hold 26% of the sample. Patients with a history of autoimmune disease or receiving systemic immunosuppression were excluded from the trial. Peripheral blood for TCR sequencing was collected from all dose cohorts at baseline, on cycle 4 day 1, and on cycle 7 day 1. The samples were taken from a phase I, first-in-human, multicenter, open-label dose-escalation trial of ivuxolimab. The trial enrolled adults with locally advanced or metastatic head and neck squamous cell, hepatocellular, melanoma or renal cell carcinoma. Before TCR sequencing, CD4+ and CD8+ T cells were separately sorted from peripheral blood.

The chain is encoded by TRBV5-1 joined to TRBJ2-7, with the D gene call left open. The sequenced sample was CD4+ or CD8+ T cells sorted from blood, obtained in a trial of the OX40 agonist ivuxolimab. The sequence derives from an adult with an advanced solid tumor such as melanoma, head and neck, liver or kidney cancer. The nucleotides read TGCGCCAGCAGCTCACAGAGCTCCTACGAGCAGTACTTC. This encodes CASSSQSSYEQYF.